This TCR beta chain was captured in a study of CD8 T cells in Susac syndrome. RNA totalling roughly 0.45 to 1 ug underwent reverse transcription with random hexamers. TCR beta CDR3 was amplified by immunoSEQ covering 54 Vbeta and 13 Jbeta. Using its own MiXCR run on the immunoSEQ multiplex PCR reads, TCRdb lists one record per CDR3 protein. The profile shows about 300,000 distinct CDR3 sequences, 70% to 90% of them singletons. After removal of 4 bases from V and 2 bases from J, the junction contained 5 bases not matched to a gene. This CDR3 comprises 14 residues. Germline assignment: CDR1 SGHNT and CDR2 YENEEA.

Sequencing was done on a sample of CD8+ T cells from PBMCs. This sequence joins TRBV11-3 and TRBJ2-7, with 7 bases matching TRBD1. The clonotype comes from a human donor with multiple sclerosis. This chain's CDR3 is CASSSTGLTYEQYF. The DNA of the CDR3 is TGTGCCAGCAGCTCGACAGGGCTTACCTACGAGCAGTACTTC. The full variable domain, with the rest looked up from reference TRBV11-3 and TRBJ2-7, is EAGVVQSPRYKIIEKKQPVAFWCNPISGHNTLYWYLQNLGQGPELLIRYENEEAVDDSQLPKDRFSAERLKGVDSTLKIQPAELGDSAVYLCASSSTGLTYEQYFGPGTRLTVT.